These 10 T cell receptor beta chains were all obtained from the same sample, sequenced in a study of regulatory T cells. General study results and limits: In CD3G-deficient patients, conventional CD4+ T cells were enriched for hydrophobic CDR3 residues at positions 6 and 7.

These receptors' targets are unknown. Primers: 52 TRBV forward and 13 TRBJ reverse. Here immunoSEQ multiplex PCR was the method, and the copy in TCRdb shows in-frame clones only, minus some. The top ten hold 1.3% of the sample, which has some 23,000 clones, 70% to 90% seen once. The sequenced sample consisted of conventional CD4+ T cells sorted from blood. The source is a child between 5 and 17 years old with CD3G deficiency.

The chain employs TRBV27 and TRBJ2-5; D ambiguous. The V and J ends lost 2 bases and 4 bases respectively, with 14 bases between them. The CDR3 loop spans 15 amino acids. Germline V gives CDR1 MNHEY, CDR2 SMNVEV (reference sequence). The CDR3 sequence: CASSLKGTQRETQYF. In DNA form, the CDR3 reads TGTGCCAGCAGTTTAAAGGGAACCCAGAGAGAGACCCAGTACTTC.

This chain connects TRBV28 to TRBJ1-4, with D maybe TRBD1 (6 bases). Trimming shortened V by 10 bases and J by 7 bases, and 22 bases separated the two germline ends. Germline CDR1 is MDHEN and CDR2 is SYDVKM. The CDR3 consists of 15 residues. CDR3 loop: CATSARKTGLEKLFF. CDR3 DNA: TGTGCCACCTCGGCGCGGAAGACAGGCCTTGAAAAACTGTTTTTT.

V usage is TRBV10-3 and J usage is TRBJ2-1; possibly TRBD1 for D (6 bases). CDR1 is ENHRY, CDR2 SYGVKD, per germline. V dropped 10 bases and J dropped 6 bases, with 13 bases sitting between them. The CDR3 is 12 amino acids. CDR3 bases: TGTGCCAATTCTCCGACAGGCAATGAGCAGTTCTTC. Translated, it gives CANSPTGNEQFF.

This clone has just a few counts. The chain joins TRBV27 to TRBJ2-1; 13 nucleotides align to TRBD2. CDR3 length: 15 amino acids. Unmatched junction bases numbered 2, after V lost 6 bases and J lost 3 bases. Germline V gene lookup returns CDR1 MNHEY and CDR2 SMNVEV (reference sequence). Here the CDR3 reads CASRRLAGGYNEQFF. CDR3 nucleotides: TGTGCCAGCAGGAGACTAGCGGGAGGCTACAATGAGCAGTTCTTC.

The chain employs TRBV5-1 and TRBJ2-1, with 11 nucleotides matching TRBD2. V shed 4 bases and J 9 bases; nucleotides not matched to a gene: 15. Germline CDR1 is SGHRS and CDR2 is YFSETQ. The CDR3 spans 17 residues. The CDR3 sequence is CASSPISTSGSWSEQFF. CDR3 DNA: TGCGCCAGCAGCCCTATTTCCACTAGCGGGAGCTGGAGTGAGCAGTTCTTC.

This rearrangement joins TRBV10-3 to TRBJ2-1; TRBD1 is a possible D gene (6 bases). CDR3 size: 12 residues. Germline-derived CDR1 and CDR2 are ENHRY and SYGVKD. Trimming removed 10 bases at V and 7 bases at J, with 14 bases between. The CDR3 coding sequence is TGTGCCACGGCAGGGGCCTCTAATGAGCAGTTCTTC. Its protein product is CATAGASNEQFF.

The V call is TRBV6-6, the J call TRBJ1-5, with D possibly matching TRBD1 (5 bases). Germline-derived CDR1 and CDR2 are MNHNY and SVGAGI (reference sequence). This CDR3 region has 15 residues. V was pared by 2 bases and J by 2 bases, with 10 bases between. CDR3 protein: CASSYGEGRNQPQHF. CDR3 sequence (DNA): TGTGCCAGCAGTTACGGGGAGGGGCGCAATCAGCCCCAGCATTTT.

Here the CDR3 reads CASSEEEGGLHEQYF. CDR3 in DNA: TGTGCCAGCAGTGAGGAGGAGGGAGGACTGCACGAGCAGTACTTC. J is TRBJ2-7 and V is TRBV6-1; possibly TRBD2 for D (6 bases). V lost 3 bases, J lost 5 bases, and 17 bases lay in between. The CDR3 is 15 amino acids. Germline loops: CDR1 MNHNS, CDR2 SASEGT.

The rearrangement joins TRBV28 to TRBJ2-1; 7 bases agree with TRBD2. The CDR3 spans 15 residues. V was clipped by 3 bases and J by 1 base; unmatched bases: 3. Germline loops: CDR1 MDHEN, CDR2 SYDVKM. CDR3 amino acids: CASSLGGGSYNEQFF. DNA for the CDR3: TGTGCCAGCAGTTTGGGCGGGGGATCCTACAATGAGCAGTTCTTC.

This clone showed up just once. The J gene is TRBJ1-2, the V gene TRBV28; 7 bases are shared with TRBD1. The CDR3 contains 12 residues. Germline CDR1 MDHEN, CDR2 SYDVKM. V lost 6 bases, J lost 13 bases, and 11 bases stayed unmatched. As DNA, the CDR3 is TGTGCCAGCAGCTCAATCCGGGACAGCGTCACCTTC. Translating it yields CASSSIRDSVTF.